The 19 T cell receptor beta chains presented below share a single source sample, sequenced in a study of regulatory T cells in long-lasting Graves disease. Arm-PCR with iRepertoire HTBI primers amplified the CDR3 regions for these TCR beta libraries. One entry per CDR3 protein, called by TCRdb with MiXCR from the multiplex PCR reads. The sample has roughly 430,000 distinct CDR3 sequences; approximately 16% are singletons. Time point described: newly diagnosed GD, antithyroid drugs for less than 3 months. The TCR library was made from RNA that had been extracted from PBMCs in TRIzol. These records were also assigned to another study, of T cells in Graves' hyperthyroidism and ophthalmopathy.

The material sequenced was peripheral blood mononuclear cells (PBMCs), taken at new diagnosis, from a patient treated with antithyroid drugs. The receptor source for this set is a woman in her 30s with Graves disease.

This clonotype came up many times. The chain carries TRBV30 and TRBJ2-5; the D is unclear. Germline V CDR1 and CDR2: GTSNPN, SVGIG (reference sequence). This CDR3 comprises 13 residues. The V end was cut by 0 bases, the J end by 5 bases, with 10 bases between. CDR3 sequence (DNA): TGTGCCTGGAGTGTGGACCGTCCCGAGACCCAGTACTTC. Its protein product is CAWSVDRPETQYF.

Ten or more counts support this clonotype. V is TRBV27 and J is TRBJ2-7; the D gene is possibly TRBD2 (7 bases). CDR1 MNHEY and CDR2 SMNVEV come from the germline V gene (reference sequence). Between the trimmed V and J ends, which lost 6 bases and 5 bases, there was a span of 17 bases. The CDR3 length is 14 residues. CDR3 in amino acids: CASSPRGAPDEQYF. CDR3 DNA: TGTGCCAGCAGCCCCCGGGGGGCGCCAGACGAGCAGTACTTC.

This clonotype was seen ten or more times. The chain links TRBV29-1 to TRBJ1-1; the match to TRBD1 covers 7 bases. Looked up from germline, CDR1 is SQVTM and CDR2 is ANQGSEA. V lost 0 bases and J lost 1; bases outside the gene matches: 5. The CDR3 contains 15 residues. The CDR3 sequence is CSVEDIRGPNTEAFF. CDR3 sequence (DNA): TGCAGCGTTGAAGATATAAGGGGGCCGAACACTGAAGCTTTCTTT.

Points on this clonotype: A read error may be the cause here, since a much bigger clone is one base away. The rearrangement links TRBV28 to TRBJ2-7; TRBD1 or TRBD2 may be the D gene (5 bases each). The V gene lost 5 bases and the J gene lost 7 bases, with 21 bases spanning the gap. The CDR3 length is 15 residues. CDR1 and CDR2 from the germline V gene are MDHEN and SYDVKM. Here the CDR3 reads CASSKPGRNYNEQYF. CDR3 coding DNA: TGTGCCAGCAGTAAACCGGGACGGAACTACAATGAGCAGTACTTC.

This clonotype was seen ten or more times. The chain combines TRBV11-2 with TRBJ2-5; no firm D call. CDR1 is SGHAT, CDR2 FQNNGV, per germline. The germline V and J ends were trimmed by 3 bases and 5 bases, with 7 bases remaining between them. The CDR3 has 12 amino acids. CDR3 sequence (DNA): TGTGCCAGCAGCTTGGTGATCGAGACCCAGTACTTC. This translates into CASSLVIETQYF.

This clonotype showed up many times. The chain joins TRBV6-1 to TRBJ2-7; 9 nucleotides line up with TRBD1. The CDR3 consists of 13 residues. CDR1 MNHNS and CDR2 SASEGT come from the germline V gene. The V segment lost 9 bases and the J segment 7 bases; nucleotides outside the gene matches: 10. This chain's CDR3 is CASHRGRGGEQYF. CDR3 nucleotides: TGTGCCAGTCACAGGGGGCGCGGTGGGGAGCAGTACTTC.

This clonotype was seen at least ten times. The chain is built from TRBV29-1 and TRBJ2-7; D is perhaps TRBD2 (7 bases). Trimming removed 6 bases at V and 6 bases at J, with 21 bases between. The germline CDR1 and CDR2 sequences are SQVTM and ANQGSEA. This CDR3 spans 14 amino acids. CDR3 bases: TGCAGCGTGAGAGGGGGGACTAAGATCGGCGAGCAGTACTTC. It codes for CSVRGGTKIGEQYF.

This clonotype showed up many times. The chain recombines TRBV12-3 or TRBV12-4 with TRBJ1-5, with D unclear. The V end lost 6 bases, the J end lost 6 bases, and 12 bases lay between the germline ends. This CDR3 contains 13 residues. DNA of the CDR3: TGTGCCAGCAGGGACGGATCGGGTCAGCCCCAGCATTTT. It is translated as CASRDGSGQPQHF.

This clonotype was detected ten times or more. This rearrangement joins TRBV20-1 to TRBJ2-3, with D possibly called TRBD1 or TRBD2 (5 bases each). V was cut by 3 bases and J by 4 bases, with 8 bases left in between. Germline CDR1 reads DFQATT; CDR2 reads SNEGSKA (reference sequence). The CDR3 length is 12 residues. CDR3 sequence: CSARRGPDTQYF. CDR3 bases: TGCAGTGCTAGGAGGGGCCCAGATACGCAGTATTTT.

This clonotype was detected many times. The chain couples TRBV7-2 to TRBJ1-3; 7 positions agree with TRBD1. Per the germline V gene, CDR1 is SGHTA and CDR2 is FQGNSA. V lost 5 bases, J lost 1 base, and 11 bases stayed unmatched. CDR3 size: 17 residues. CDR3 coding DNA: TGTGCCAGCAGCCTTCCGACAGGGACACGGTCTGGAAACACCATATATTTT. Translating it yields CASSLPTGTRSGNTIYF.

The sample holds a few counts of this clonotype. V is TRBV20-1 and J is TRBJ2-3; the D call may be TRBD1 or TRBD2 (6 bases each). The V end was cut by 0 bases, the J end by 1 base, with 17 bases between. CDR1 DFQATT and CDR2 SNEGSKA come from the germline V gene (reference sequence). The CDR3 covers 17 residues. As DNA, the CDR3 is TGCAGTGCTAGAGATTCCGGACAGAGGGAGGGCACAGATACGCAGTATTTT. It specifies CSARDSGQREGTDTQYF.

In its sample, this clonotype was seen many times. The chain uses TRBV7-2 and TRBJ1-2; TRBD1 matches at 8 bases. CDR3 length: 14 amino acids. The ends lost 4 bases at V and 6 bases at J; junction bases unmatched: 7. The V gene's germline CDR1 is SGHTA and CDR2 FQGNSA. The CDR3 nucleotides read TGTGCCAGCAGCTGGGACAGGACGCTTGATGGCTACACCTTC. Translation: CASSWDRTLDGYTF.

This clonotype was counted at least ten times. The chain recombines TRBV7-9 with TRBJ1-1, with 9 bases that match TRBD1. V shed 11 bases and J 3 bases; nucleotides not matched to a gene: 10. This CDR3 region has 14 residues. The germline V gene has CDR1 SEHNR and CDR2 FQNEAQ (reference sequence). CDR3 DNA sequence: TGTGCCGGATTGACAGGGGGGAAGGACACTGAAGCTTTCTTT. This encodes CAGLTGGKDTEAFF. The full variable domain, rest sourced from reference TRBV7-9 and TRBJ1-1, is DTGVSQNPRHKITKRGQNVTFRCDPISEHNRLYWYRQTLGQGPEFLTYFQNEAQLEKSRLLSDRFSAERPKGSFSTLEIQRTEQGDSAMYLCAGLTGGKDTEAFFGQGTRLTVV.

There are many counts of this clonotype. This chain joins TRBV10-3 and TRBJ2-5; 7 nucleotides align to TRBD2. The J segment lost 5 bases and the V segment lost 7 bases, leaving 7 bases of the junction unmatched. The CDR3 runs 13 residues. Germline CDR1 is ENHRY and CDR2 is SYGVKD. The CDR3 nucleotides are TGTGCCATCACGGCTCGGGAGGAGGAGACCCAGTACTTC. Amino acid sequence: CAITAREEETQYF.

This clonotype was seen many times. The chain has TRBV28 and TRBJ1-5, with D maybe TRBD1 (6 bases). The ends were cut back, 2 bases at V and 3 bases at J, with 20 bases in the middle. CDR1 and CDR2 (germline): MDHEN, SYDVKM. This CDR3 is built from 18 residues. The CDR3, as DNA: TGTGCCAGCAGTTTAGCGGACAGCCTGACCAACGACAATCAGCCCCAGCATTTT. Encoded protein: CASSLADSLTNDNQPQHF.

This clonotype came up many times. The chain recombines TRBV6-2 or TRBV6-3 with TRBJ2-7; 9 positions match TRBD2. The CDR3 totals 19 residues. Per the germline V gene, CDR1 is MNHEY and CDR2 is SVGEGT. The J segment lost 4 bases and the V segment lost 2 bases, leaving 18 bases of the junction unmatched. The CDR3 DNA is TGTGCCAGCAGTTACCCTGGGTCTTGGCTAGCGGGACTCTCGTACGAGCAGTACTTC. Its protein product is CASSYPGSWLAGLSYEQYF.

In this sample, this clonotype turned up a few times. The rearrangement uses TRBV19 and TRBJ1-2; the D is unclear. The CDR3 totals 17 residues. Germline assignment: CDR1 LNHDA and CDR2 SQIVND (reference sequence). V was cut by 3 bases and J by 4 bases, with 21 bases left in between. This CDR3 reads CASSILSGQRKFYGYTF. As DNA, the CDR3 is TGTGCCAGTAGTATTCTTTCCGGGCAGCGAAAATTCTATGGCTACACCTTC.

About this clonotype itself: The junction and the germline gene differ at one end; a read error may be behind it. The V and J genes are TRBV7-7 and TRBJ2-6; unclear D gene. Germline values: CDR1 SSHAT, CDR2 FNYEAQ (reference sequence). The CDR3 consists of 15 residues. Written as DNA, the CDR3 is TGTGCTAGCAGCTTAGGCAACTCTGGGGCCAACGTCCTGACTTTC. It translates to CASSLGNSGANVLTF.

This clonotype was found a few times. V and J are TRBV27 and TRBJ2-7, with 8 bases identical to TRBD2. The CDR3 length is 15 residues. The V gene's germline CDR1 is MNHEY and CDR2 SMNVEV (reference sequence). J lost 0 bases, V lost 7 bases, and 8 bases had no gene match. The CDR3 region has the DNA TGTGCCAGCAAAGTAGCGGGGCGTATCTCCTACGAGCAGTACTTC. Residues: CASKVAGRISYEQYF.